Listed below are T cell receptor beta chains from one sample, sequenced in a study of T cells in Graves' hyperthyroidism and ophthalmopathy. One entry per CDR3 protein results from TCRdb running MiXCR on the multiplex PCR reads. The table has hundreds of thousands of distinct CDR3 sequences, roughly 15% seen once. Sequenced sample: blood. Receptors originate from a middle-aged woman with Graves' ophthalmopathy. CDR3s include the opening cysteine and the closing phenylalanine or tryptophan. The order of the fields is D gene, J gene, V gene, clone size, CDR3 protein, CDR3 DNA. The D gene is left open where the match is weak. The size field is filled for only some rows; it gives once, few, many or a size class.

d_gene: -; j_gene: TRBJ2-7; v_gene: TRBV6-2/TRBV6-3; abundance: once; CDR3aa: CASSAGTLVTMEQYF; CDR3nt: TGTGCCAGCAGTGCCGGGACCCTCGTTACGATGGAGCAGTACTTC
d_gene: -; j_gene: TRBJ2-2; v_gene: TRBV7-9; abundance: -; CDR3aa: CASWAGMNTGELFF; CDR3nt: TGTGCCAGCTGGGCGGGAATGAACACCGGGGAGCTGTTTTTT
d_gene: TRBD1; j_gene: TRBJ1-2; v_gene: TRBV29-1; abundance: many; CDR3aa: CSVEDPFTGTGHGYTF; CDR3nt: TGCAGCGTTGAAGACCCGTTCACCGGGACAGGGCATGGCTACACCTTC
d_gene: -; j_gene: TRBJ1-1; v_gene: TRBV19; abundance: many; CDR3aa: CASSAQPGTEAFF; CDR3nt: TGTGCCAGTAGCGCCCAGCCGGGAACTGAAGCTTTCTTT
d_gene: -; j_gene: TRBJ2-7; v_gene: TRBV30; abundance: -; CDR3aa: CAWSGWAGSSYEQYF; CDR3nt: TGTGCCTGGAGCGGGTGGGCAGGGAGCTCCTACGAGCAGTACTTC
d_gene: TRBD1; j_gene: TRBJ1-5; v_gene: TRBV10-3; abundance: many; CDR3aa: CAISESGGTGGQPQHF; CDR3nt: TGTGCCATCAGTGAGTCGGGCGGGACAGGGGGTCAGCCCCAGCATTTT
d_gene: TRBD1; j_gene: TRBJ1-1; v_gene: TRBV11-2; abundance: many; CDR3aa: CASSFFLGAAGGGTEAFF; CDR3nt: TGTGCCAGCAGCTTCTTTCTTGGGGCGGCAGGGGGCGGCACTGAAGCTTTCTTT
d_gene: -; j_gene: TRBJ2-7; v_gene: TRBV4-2; abundance: few; CDR3aa: CASSQVTSNYEQYF; CDR3nt: TGTGCCAGCAGCCAAGTCACTTCTAACTACGAGCAGTACTTC
d_gene: TRBD2; j_gene: TRBJ2-7; v_gene: TRBV28; abundance: many; CDR3aa: CASSFYSGSGDEQYF; CDR3nt: TGTGCCAGCAGTTTTTATAGCGGGAGTGGCGACGAGCAGTACTTC
d_gene: -; j_gene: TRBJ2-7; v_gene: TRBV7-8; abundance: many; CDR3aa: CASSLGRRQGYEQYF; CDR3nt: TGTGCCAGCAGCTTAGGGCGGCGGCAGGGGTACGAGCAGTACTTC
d_gene: -; j_gene: TRBJ2-5; v_gene: TRBV7-9; abundance: -; CDR3aa: CASSPTVVETQYF; CDR3nt: TGTGCCAGCAGCCCCACCGTCGTAGAGACCCAGTACTTC
d_gene: -; j_gene: TRBJ1-2; v_gene: TRBV6-5; abundance: many; CDR3aa: CASSSSPRANYGYTF; CDR3nt: TGTGCCAGCAGTTCCTCGCCAAGAGCTAACTATGGCTACACCTTC
d_gene: -; j_gene: TRBJ1-2; v_gene: TRBV28; abundance: many; CDR3aa: CASSSGGRGRYGYTF; CDR3nt: TGTGCCAGCAGTTCCGGGGGCAGGGGTCGATATGGCTACACCTTC
d_gene: -; j_gene: TRBJ2-7; v_gene: TRBV5-1; abundance: many; CDR3aa: CASRIGPDYEQYF; CDR3nt: TGCGCCAGCAGGATAGGACCGGACTACGAGCAGTACTTC
d_gene: -; j_gene: TRBJ2-2; v_gene: TRBV30; abundance: many; CDR3aa: CAWDHGGELFF; CDR3nt: TGTGCCTGGGATCACGGCGGGGAGCTGTTTTTT
d_gene: TRBD1; j_gene: TRBJ2-7; v_gene: TRBV10-1; abundance: many; CDR3aa: CASSDPGTVGEQYF; CDR3nt: TGCGCCAGCAGTGACCCCGGGACAGTTGGAGAGCAGTACTTC
d_gene: -; j_gene: TRBJ2-7; v_gene: TRBV7-2; abundance: many; CDR3aa: CASSPSSGSDEQYF; CDR3nt: TGTGCCAGCAGCCCCAGTTCTGGGAGCGACGAGCAGTACTTC
d_gene: -; j_gene: TRBJ2-7; v_gene: TRBV28; abundance: many; CDR3aa: CASSSAPYEQYF; CDR3nt: TGTGCCAGCAGTTCTGCACCCTACGAGCAGTACTTC
d_gene: -; j_gene: TRBJ1-1; v_gene: TRBV7-2; abundance: many; CDR3aa: CASSLEGGHEAFF; CDR3nt: TGTGCCAGCAGCTTAGAAGGGGGACATGAAGCTTTCTTT
d_gene: TRBD1; j_gene: TRBJ1-5; v_gene: TRBV6-1; abundance: -; CDR3aa: CASSQRTGGINQPQHF; CDR3nt: TGTGCCAGCAGTCAGAGGACAGGGGGGATCAATCAGCCCCAGCATTTT
d_gene: -; j_gene: TRBJ2-5; v_gene: TRBV7-9; abundance: many; CDR3aa: CASSLTLGQETQYF; CDR3nt: TGTGCCAGCAGCTTAACCCTGGGGCAAGAGACCCAGTACTTC
d_gene: -; j_gene: TRBJ2-2; v_gene: TRBV11-2; abundance: few; CDR3aa: CASSLEAQRPNTGELFF; CDR3nt: TGTGCCAGCAGCTTAGAGGCCCAGCGACCGAACACCGGGGAGCTGTTTTTT
d_gene: -; j_gene: TRBJ1-1; v_gene: TRBV30; abundance: many; CDR3aa: CAWSSQGGTEAFF; CDR3nt: TGTGCCTGGAGTTCACAGGGTGGTACTGAAGCTTTCTTT
d_gene: -; j_gene: TRBJ1-2; v_gene: TRBV6-1; abundance: many; CDR3aa: CASSASGVWGYTF; CDR3nt: TGTGCCAGCAGTGCTTCAGGGGTGTGGGGCTACACCTTC
d_gene: -; j_gene: TRBJ2-5; v_gene: TRBV28; abundance: many; CDR3aa: CASSSVAGGETQYF; CDR3nt: TGTGCCAGCAGTTCTGTTGCCGGGGGAGAGACCCAGTACTTC
d_gene: -; j_gene: TRBJ2-7; v_gene: TRBV7-8; abundance: many; CDR3aa: CASSFHPYEQYF; CDR3nt: TGTGCCAGCAGCTTTCACCCCTACGAGCAGTACTTC
d_gene: -; j_gene: TRBJ1-1; v_gene: TRBV10-3; abundance: once; CDR3aa: CAISRNKQGNTEAFF; CDR3nt: TGTGCCATCAGTCGGAACAAACAGGGGAACACTGAAGCTTTCTTT
d_gene: -; j_gene: TRBJ2-3; v_gene: TRBV12-3/TRBV12-4; abundance: many; CDR3aa: CASSLIASTDTQYF; CDR3nt: TGTGCCAGCAGTTTAATCGCTAGCACAGATACGCAGTATTTT
d_gene: -; j_gene: TRBJ1-1; v_gene: TRBV4-1; abundance: many; CDR3aa: CASSQAGVDTEAFF; CDR3nt: TGCGCCAGCAGCCAAGCCGGTGTGGACACTGAAGCTTTCTTT
d_gene: TRBD1; j_gene: TRBJ2-7; v_gene: TRBV11-3; abundance: many; CDR3aa: CASSPSTGTEQYF; CDR3nt: TGTGCCAGCAGCCCCTCGACAGGGACCGAGCAGTACTTC
d_gene: -; j_gene: TRBJ1-2; v_gene: TRBV12-3/TRBV12-4; abundance: many; CDR3aa: CASSLGDYGYAF; CDR3nt: TGTGCCAGCAGTCTAGGTGACTATGGCTACGCCTTC
d_gene: -; j_gene: TRBJ2-7; v_gene: TRBV6-1; abundance: many; CDR3aa: CASSEDRASYEQYF; CDR3nt: TGTGCCAGCAGTGAGGACAGAGCCTCCTACGAGCAGTACTTC
d_gene: -; j_gene: TRBJ1-5; v_gene: TRBV28; abundance: many; CDR3aa: CASSPSGSRGNQPQHF; CDR3nt: TGTGCCAGCAGTCCATCCGGGTCCAGGGGTAATCAGCCCCAGCATTTT
d_gene: -; j_gene: TRBJ1-5; v_gene: TRBV24-1; abundance: -; CDR3aa: CATSDRRGGLGQPQHF; CDR3nt: TGTGCCACCAGTGATCGGAGAGGGGGTCTAGGTCAGCCCCAGCATTTT
d_gene: -; j_gene: TRBJ1-1; v_gene: TRBV12-3/TRBV12-4; abundance: many; CDR3aa: CASGQGFVNTEAFF; CDR3nt: TGTGCCAGCGGCCAGGGTTTCGTGAACACTGAAGCTTTCTTT
d_gene: -; j_gene: TRBJ2-5; v_gene: TRBV20-1; abundance: -; CDR3aa: CSARDVWAGETQYF; CDR3nt: TGCAGTGCTAGAGATGTTTGGGCGGGAGAGACCCAGTACTTC
d_gene: -; j_gene: TRBJ2-5; v_gene: TRBV6-1; abundance: few; CDR3aa: CASTDRTLETQYF; CDR3nt: TGTGCCAGCACCGACAGGACGCTCGAGACCCAGTACTTC
d_gene: TRBD1; j_gene: TRBJ1-2; v_gene: TRBV10-3; abundance: many; CDR3aa: CAISGTGGPGYTF; CDR3nt: TGTGCCATCAGTGGGACAGGGGGTCCTGGCTACACCTTC
d_gene: -; j_gene: TRBJ2-7; v_gene: TRBV4-2; abundance: many; CDR3aa: CASSQDERSLSYEQYF; CDR3nt: TGTGCCAGCAGCCAAGATGAACGCTCACTCTCCTACGAGCAGTACTTC
d_gene: -; j_gene: TRBJ2-7; v_gene: TRBV28; abundance: few; CDR3aa: CAAVVPEGDLSEQYF; CDR3nt: TGTGCCGCCGTCGTCCCAGAGGGGGATTTGAGCGAGCAGTACTTC
d_gene: -; j_gene: TRBJ1-3; v_gene: TRBV27; abundance: -; CDR3aa: CASYSISGNTIYF; CDR3nt: TGTGCCAGTTACAGTATCTCTGGAAACACCATATATTTT
d_gene: -; j_gene: TRBJ1-1; v_gene: TRBV10-3; abundance: many; CDR3aa: CAISDPAGGLLGEAFF; CDR3nt: TGTGCCATCAGTGACCCGGCCGGGGGGCTATTGGGTGAAGCTTTCTTT
d_gene: TRBD1; j_gene: TRBJ1-2; v_gene: TRBV3-1; abundance: few; CDR3aa: CASTKTGGGYTF; CDR3nt: TGTGCCAGCACTAAGACAGGGGGTGGCTACACCTTC
d_gene: -; j_gene: TRBJ2-6; v_gene: TRBV28; abundance: many; CDR3aa: CASSIDRYSGANVLTF; CDR3nt: TGTGCCAGCAGTATTGACCGATACTCTGGGGCCAACGTCCTGACTTTC
d_gene: -; j_gene: TRBJ2-5; v_gene: TRBV7-8; abundance: many; CDR3aa: CASSLATRETQYF; CDR3nt: TGTGCCAGCAGCTTAGCGACTAGGGAGACCCAGTACTTC
d_gene: -; j_gene: TRBJ2-5; v_gene: TRBV7-2; abundance: few; CDR3aa: CASQGRGQETQYF; CDR3nt: TGTGCCAGCCAGGGCAGAGGACAAGAGACCCAGTACTTC
d_gene: TRBD1; j_gene: TRBJ1-1; v_gene: TRBV29-1; abundance: -; CDR3aa: CSVGQGARTEAFF; CDR3nt: TGCAGCGTTGGACAGGGGGCGCGGACTGAAGCTTTCTTT
d_gene: TRBD1; j_gene: TRBJ1-1; v_gene: TRBV11-2; abundance: many; CDR3aa: CASSQTGVGTEAFF; CDR3nt: TGTGCCAGCAGCCAGACAGGGGTTGGCACTGAAGCTTTCTTT
d_gene: TRBD2; j_gene: TRBJ2-7; v_gene: TRBV15; abundance: -; CDR3aa: CATSSKREGEQYF; CDR3nt: TGTGCCACCAGCAGTAAACGGGAGGGCGAGCAGTACTTC
d_gene: -; j_gene: TRBJ2-6; v_gene: TRBV6-1; abundance: many; CDR3aa: CASSGLDSGANVLTF; CDR3nt: TGTGCCAGCAGTGGACTAGACTCTGGGGCCAACGTCCTGACTTTC